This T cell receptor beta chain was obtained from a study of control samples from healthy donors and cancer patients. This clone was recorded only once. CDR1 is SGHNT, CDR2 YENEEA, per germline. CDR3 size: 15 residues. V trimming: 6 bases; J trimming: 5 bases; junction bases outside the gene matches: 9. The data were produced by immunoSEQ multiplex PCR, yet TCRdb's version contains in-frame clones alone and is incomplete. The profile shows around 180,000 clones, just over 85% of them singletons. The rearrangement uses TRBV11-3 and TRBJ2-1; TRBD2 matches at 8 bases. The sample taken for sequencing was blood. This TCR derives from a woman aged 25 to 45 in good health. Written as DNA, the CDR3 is TGTGCCAGCAGTTATACTAGCGGACCACACAATGAGCAGTTCTTC. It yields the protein CASSYTSGPHNEQFF.